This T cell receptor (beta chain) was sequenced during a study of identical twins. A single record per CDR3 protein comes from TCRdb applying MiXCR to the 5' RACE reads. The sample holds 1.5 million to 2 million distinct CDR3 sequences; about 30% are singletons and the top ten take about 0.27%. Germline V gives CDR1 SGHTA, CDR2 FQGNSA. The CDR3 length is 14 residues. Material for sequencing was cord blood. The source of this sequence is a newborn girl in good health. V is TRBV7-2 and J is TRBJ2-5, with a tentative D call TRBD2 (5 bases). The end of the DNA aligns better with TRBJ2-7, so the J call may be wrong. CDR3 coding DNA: TGTGCCAGCAGCTTAAACCCGAACGGGGACGAGCAGTACTTC. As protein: CASSLNPNGDEQYF.